This is a list of T cell receptor beta chains from one sample in a study of blood T cell repertoires in COVID-19. Here immunoSEQ multiplex PCR was the method, and the copy in TCRdb shows in-frame clones only, minus some. The sample contains around 200,000 clones, about 87% of which appear only once. The sequencing sample was made of peripheral blood. The origin of the receptors is a man in his forties or fifties with active or convalescent COVID-19. CDR3s include the opening cysteine and the closing phenylalanine or tryptophan. Not all rows give a size; the values are once, few, many and, for expanded clones, a class.

J,V,size,length,CDR3
TRBJ1-3,TRBV7-9,NA,15,CASSLAARDGNTIYF
TRBJ2-5,TRBV7-7,NA,15,CASSLSLGRAETQYF
TRBJ2-3,TRBV5-1,NA,15,CASGETGTFADTQYF
TRBJ1-2,TRBV6-5,NA,13,CASSPGSNYGYTF
TRBJ1-6,TRBV18,NA,15,CASSPGSSYNSPLHF
TRBJ2-5,TRBV7-3,NA,13,CASSAGVQETQYF
TRBJ1-1,TRBV7-9,NA,17,CASSLMARGDLNTEAFF
TRBJ2-5,TRBV28,NA,13,CASCGWAQETQYF
TRBJ2-5,TRBV5-1,NA,16,CASGRQNRGSLETQYF
TRBJ2-2,TRBV7-9,NA,18,CASSLGASGGLNTGELFF
TRBJ1-5,TRBV7-9,NA,14,CASSPGPSYQPQHF
TRBJ2-7,TRBV3-1/TRBV3-2,NA,14,CASSQARLAGEQYF
TRBJ1-1,TRBV30,NA,12,CAWNGVNTEAFF
TRBJ2-7,TRBV9,once,14,CASSQGQFFYEQYF
TRBJ1-1,TRBV7-6,NA,12,CASSPINTEAFF
TRBJ1-2,TRBV4-1,NA,18,CASSQDRGGRDIHYGYTF
TRBJ2-1,TRBV4-1,NA,22,CASSQAPSEASGPTNRYNEQFF
TRBJ1-1,TRBV24-1,once,14,CATSSGGLNTEAFF
TRBJ2-3,TRBV4-2,NA,18,CASSQAPPGGPSTDTQYF
TRBJ2-7,TRBV7-9,few,13,CASSLAQGWEQYF
TRBJ1-1,TRBV7-9,NA,13,CASSAQVNTEAFF
TRBJ1-5,TRBV6-5,NA,14,CASTKGSARQPQHF
TRBJ2-7,TRBV18,NA,15,CASSPAGQPYYEQYF